One sample yielded the 13 T cell receptor beta chains listed below, sequenced in a study of human T cells and chemical hapten exposure. As to time point: patch test 1, 2 weeks after DPC sensitization. Treatment indicated: therapeutic diphenylcyclopropenone sensitization with weekly scalp DPC. TCRdb analysed the RACE reads with MiXCR anew, one entry per CDR3 protein. Of around 120,000 distinct CDR3 sequences in the sample, roughly 13% were seen once. Source: whole blood, taken in connection with sensitization to the hapten diphenylcyclopropenone (DPC). These receptors were obtained from a man aged 18 to 30 with alopecia areata. Some clones in this sample may be carry-over from other donors' samples.

This clonotype came up a few times. The DNA of the CDR3 is TGTGCAAGTCGCTTAGTACATAACTGTGTCGCTGAAGCTTTCTTT. Protein product: CASRLVHNCVAEAFF. The chain recombines TRBV12-2 with TRBJ1-1. TRBV12-2 is annotated as a pseudogene. The CDR3 spans 15 residues.

At least ten counts were recorded for this clonotype. The chain is built from TRBV9 and TRBJ2-3; maybe TRBD2 (7 bases). Germline CDR1 is SGDLS and CDR2 is YYNGEE. V gave up 5 bases and J gave up 2 bases, with 15 bases separating them. The CDR3 has 15 residues. The CDR3 reads CASRKGGLHTDTQYF. The CDR3 nucleotides read TGTGCCAGCAGGAAGGGGGGACTACACACAGATACGCAGTATTTT. The full variable domain, completed using reference TRBV9 and TRBJ2-3, is DSGVTQTPKHLITATGQRVTLRCSPRSGDLSVYWYQQSLDQGLQFLIQYYNGEERAKGNILERFSAQQFPDLHSELNLSSLELGDSALYFCASRKGGLHTDTQYFGPGTRLTVL.

This clonotype appeared many times. J is TRBJ2-7 and V is TRBV5-1, with 7 bases aligning to TRBD1. Looked up from germline, CDR1 is SGHRS and CDR2 is YFSETQ. This CDR3 has 13 residues. Trimming removed 1 base from V and 5 bases from J; junction bases left unmatched: 3. As DNA, the CDR3 is TGCGCCAGCAGCTTGCGCACAGGGGACGAGCAGTACTTC. This sequence encodes CASSLRTGDEQYF.

This clonotype was observed many times. The CDR3 reads CASNPPGVAAYTF. DNA for the CDR3: TGTGCCAGCAACCCCCCTGGCGTTGCAGCCTACACCTTC. The chain employs TRBV7-2 and TRBJ1-2; D is undetermined. This CDR3 contains 13 residues. Germline V CDR1 and CDR2: SGHTA, FQGNSA. V was trimmed by 7 bases and J by 10 bases, leaving 19 bases between them.

The genes are TRBV15 and TRBJ2-5; 7 bases map to TRBD2. The CDR3 length is 12 residues. The trim removed 6 bases at V and 5 bases at J, leaving 3 bases unmatched. Germline CDR1 reads LNHNV; CDR2 reads YYDKDF (reference sequence). The CDR3 sequence: CATSKAGETQYF. DNA of the CDR3: TGTGCCACCAGTAAAGCGGGGGAGACCCAGTACTTC.

The chain joins TRBV6-2 or TRBV6-3 to TRBJ2-7; D is uncertain. The CDR3 contains 15 residues. The germline gives CDR1 MNHEY, CDR2 SVGEGT. With 6 bases removed from V and 4 bases from J, the gap between germline ends came to 19 bases. The CDR3 loop is CASSLSHLLAYEQYV. CDR3 coding DNA: TGTGCCAGCAGCCTAAGCCATCTTTTGGCGTACGAGCAGTACGTC.

The V call is TRBV4-2, the J call TRBJ1-4, with no clear D. The CDR3 contains 15 residues. V was pared by 1 base and J by 8 bases, with 14 bases between. Germline V gene sequence: CDR1 LGHNA, CDR2 YNFKEQ. This CDR3 is CASSQGPRSEEKLFF. The CDR3 bases are TGTGCCAGCAGCCAAGGCCCCCGGAGCGAGGAAAAACTGTTTTTT.

This rearrangement joins TRBV10-2 to TRBJ2-5; 8 bases match TRBD1. This CDR3 contains 13 residues. V trimming: 10 bases; J trimming: 2 bases; junction bases outside the gene matches: 6. CDR1 and CDR2 from the germline V gene are WSHSY and SAAADI. The CDR3 nucleotides are TGCGCCACCACCAGGGACAGGCAAGAGACCCAGTACTTC. The encoded protein is CATTRDRQETQYF.

This clonotype turned up a few times. J is TRBJ2-3 and V is TRBV12-3 or TRBV12-4; 8 bases are shared with TRBD1. Unmatched junction bases numbered 5, after V lost 2 bases and J lost 1 base. The CDR3 consists of 16 residues. The CDR3 DNA sequence: TGTGCCAGCAGTTTAATTCAGGGGGCCGGCACAGATACGCAGTATTTT. This translates into CASSLIQGAGTDTQYF.

Many counts were recorded for this clonotype. The chain has TRBV7-3 and TRBJ2-2; 9 nucleotides agree with TRBD2. CDR1 and CDR2 (germline): SGHTA, FQGTGA. The CDR3 extends over 14 amino acids. V lost 6 bases and J lost 5; bases outside the gene matches: 4. The CDR3 DNA sequence: TGTGCCAGCAGGTCCCTAGCGGGGACCGGGGAGCTGTTTTTT. It is translated as CASRSLAGTGELFF.

This chain joins TRBV11-2 and TRBJ2-5, with unresolved D. Trimming took 0 bases from V and 3 from J, leaving 2 bases between them. The germline V gene has CDR1 SGHAT and CDR2 FQNNGV. The CDR3 is 12 amino acids. The CDR3 DNA reads as TGTGCCAGCAGCTTAGAGGAAGAGACCCAGTACTTC. It is translated as CASSLEEETQYF. Using reference TRBV11-2 and TRBJ2-5 for the parts outside the CDR3, the full variable domain is EAGVAQSPRYKIIEKRQSVAFWCNPISGHATLYWYQQILGQGPKLLIQFQNNGVVDDSQLPKDRFSAERLKGVDSTLKIQPAKLEDSAVYLCASSLEEETQYFGPGTRLLVL.

Only a few counts were recorded for this clonotype. The V gene is TRBV9, the J gene TRBJ1-1, with D perhaps TRBD1 (5 bases). Germline V gene data show CDR1 as SGDLS and CDR2 as YYNGEE. This CDR3 comprises 13 residues. Between the trimmed V and J ends, which lost 5 bases and 8 bases, there was a span of 16 bases. In nucleotides, the CDR3 is TGTGCCAGCAGTGAGACAGATTACAAAGAAGCTTTCTTT. Amino acids: CASSETDYKEAFF.

The chain couples TRBV29-1 to TRBJ1-4; tentative D call: TRBD1 (5 bases). Looked up from germline, CDR1 is SQVTM and CDR2 is ANQGSEA. This CDR3 region has 14 residues. With 2 bases removed from V and 8 bases from J, the gap between germline ends came to 15 bases. CDR3 sequence: CSVEPAGLEEKLFF. CDR3 nucleotide sequence: TGCAGCGTTGAACCTGCAGGGTTGGAAGAAAAACTGTTTTTT.